The sequence of this TCR beta chain was determined in a study of blood T cell repertoires in COVID-19. About the study: The origin of the acute and convalescent COVID-19 samples was the United States, Italy and Spain. PBMCs, B-cell-depleted T cells, or T cells provided the cDNA or gDNA that made up the material.

CDR3 length: 19 residues. Per the original data handling: The assay estimated nucleated cells by amplifying reference gene primers. Profiled with immunoSEQ multiplex PCR; TCRdb holds only in-frame clones, not every one. That table furnishes V, J and clone size, whereas the DNA furnished D and trimming. The repertoire holds around 140,000 clones, with about 86% as singletons. The V and J genes are TRBV21-1 and TRBJ2-7; TRBD1 reflects the table's D call only, with no check against the DNA. TRBV21-1 is given as a pseudogene. Sequences were obtained from peripheral blood. The origin of this receptor is a human donor in a cohort sampled during active COVID-19. CDR3 residues: CASSNDRARDTVRSYEQYF. CDR3 sequence (DNA): TGTGCCAGCAGCAATGACAGGGCGCGTGATACAGTTCGTTCCTACGAGCAGTACTTC.